These T cell receptor beta chains were read from a single sample in a study of shared clonotypes between healthy human individuals. Assay: immunoSEQ multiplex PCR; the TCRdb copy retains only in-frame clones and omits some. The sample includes some 980,000 clones, 60% to 85% seen only once; the top ten take about 1.5%. Specimen: memory CD4+ T cells sorted from blood. These receptors all stem from a man aged 18 to 29 in good health. Each CDR3 is given with its conserved first and last residue. The D gene is left open where the match is weak. A row's size may be missing; if present it is once, few, many or a size class.

V gene	clone size	J gene	D gene	CDR3 protein	CDR3 DNA
TRBV29-1	.	TRBJ2-1	.	CSVDLARTSYNEQFF	TGCAGCGTTGACCTAGCCCGAACCTCCTACAATGAGCAGTTCTTC
TRBV2	.	TRBJ2-5	.	CASMKDRPQETQYF	TGTGCCAGCATGAAAGACAGGCCCCAAGAGACCCAGTACTTC
TRBV5-1	.	TRBJ2-7	.	CASMGRFPAECYEQYF	TGCGCCAGCATGGGACGGTTTCCCGCCGAATGCTACGAGCAGTACTTC
TRBV27	few	TRBJ2-6	.	CASSYKSGRGSGANVLTF	TGTGCCAGCAGTTACAAATCGGGACGAGGCTCTGGGGCCAACGTCCTGACTTTC
TRBV4-1	many	TRBJ1-4	TRBD1	CASSQLGTGGEKLFF	TGCGCCAGCAGCCAATTGGGGACAGGGGGCGAAAAACTGTTTTTT
TRBV7-9	few	TRBJ1-1	.	CASSPLTEAFF	TGTGCCAGCAGCCCCCTTACTGAAGCTTTCTTT
TRBV16	.	TRBJ1-1	.	CASSHLQAVEAFF	TGTGCCAGCAGCCACCTACAGGCGGTTGAAGCTTTCTTT
TRBV6-4	many	TRBJ2-2	.	CASSEQRGTGELFF	TGTGCCAGCAGTGAACAAAGAGGGACCGGGGAGCTGTTTTTT
TRBV4-3	once	TRBJ2-1	.	CASSQVPSQEQFF	TGCGCCAGCAGCCAAGTTCCGAGTCAAGAGCAGTTCTTC
TRBV5-8	once	TRBJ2-2	.	CASSLFQGTPGELFF	TGTGCCAGCAGCTTGTTCCAGGGGACCCCCGGGGAGCTGTTTTTT
TRBV6-5	few	TRBJ1-3	.	CASSYQDGPSGNTIYF	TGTGCCAGCAGCTACCAGGACGGTCCCTCTGGAAACACCATATATTTT
TRBV9	.	TRBJ1-6	.	CASSVDGDYNSPLHF	TGTGCCAGCAGCGTAGACGGTGATTATAATTCACCCCTCCACTTT
TRBV4-2	once	TRBJ2-3	TRBD2	CASSQDTSGGALDRGTQYF	TGTGCCAGCAGCCAGGATACTAGCGGGGGGGCCCTCGATAGGGGGACGCAGTATTTT
TRBV19	.	TRBJ2-7	.	CASSTNVGGYEQYF	TGTGCCAGTAGTACTAACGTAGGCGGCTACGAGCAGTACTTC
TRBV7-2	once	TRBJ1-6	TRBD1	CASSLEGQGASYNSPLHF	TGTGCCAGCAGCTTAGAAGGCCAGGGGGCATCCTATAATTCACCCCTCCACTTT
TRBV5-1	.	TRBJ1-2	TRBD1	CASSFRMTGEDYGYTF	TGCGCCAGCAGCTTCCGCATGACAGGGGAAGACTATGGCTACACCTTC
TRBV6-5	many	TRBJ1-1	TRBD1	CASSYSTGGAGTEAFF	TGTGCCAGCAGTTACTCGACAGGGGGCGCGGGCACTGAAGCTTTCTTT
TRBV28	.	TRBJ1-5	.	CASGARGGSQPQHF	TGTGCCAGCGGAGCCAGGGGCGGAAGTCAGCCCCAGCATTTT
TRBV9	.	TRBJ2-1	TRBD2	CASSVATSSGDNEQFF	TGTGCCAGCAGCGTAGCTACGTCTAGCGGTGACAATGAGCAGTTCTTC
TRBV6-5	.	TRBJ1-1	.	CASWWYTEAFF	TGTGCCAGCTGGTGGTACACTGAAGCTTTCTTT
TRBV5-5	.	TRBJ2-5	.	CASSPRTSKGMETQYF	TGTGCCAGCAGCCCGCGGACAAGCAAGGGTATGGAGACCCAGTACTTC
TRBV28	once	TRBJ2-4	TRBD1	CASRDIQGGSAKNIQYF	TGTGCCAGCAGGGATATACAGGGGGGCTCTGCCAAAAACATTCAGTACTTC
TRBV19	.	TRBJ2-2	.	CASSIWQANTGELFF	TGTGCCAGTAGTATATGGCAGGCGAACACCGGGGAGCTGTTTTTT
TRBV7-9	.	TRBJ1-5	.	CASSLADQPQHF	TGTGCCAGCAGCTTGGCCGATCAGCCCCAGCATTTT
TRBV5-6	.	TRBJ2-5	.	CASSLVGGETQYF	TGTGCCAGCAGCTTGGTAGGGGGAGAGACCCAGTACTTC
TRBV5-1	.	TRBJ2-2	TRBD2	CASGLGGSPLSGELFF	TGCGCCAGCGGTTTGGGGGGGAGCCCCCTGTCCGGGGAGCTGTTTTTT
TRBV30	.	TRBJ2-1	TRBD2	CAWSTTAGGRNEQFF	TGTGCCTGGAGTACCACAGCGGGAGGGAGGAATGAGCAGTTCTTC
TRBV6-1	.	TRBJ1-1	.	CASSEGYTEAFF	TGTGCCAGCAGTGAAGGATACACTGAAGCTTTCTTT
TRBV29-1	.	TRBJ2-5	TRBD1	CSVERQGAKTQYF	TGCAGCGTTGAAAGACAGGGGGCTAAGACCCAGTACTTC
TRBV5-1	.	TRBJ2-7	.	CASSRSGQLSEQYF	TGCGCCAGCAGTCGGAGTGGACAGTTAAGCGAGCAGTACTTC
TRBV7-2	.	TRBJ2-3	.	CASSLPETDTQYF	TGTGCCAGCAGCTTACCGGAGACTGATACGCAGTATTTT
TRBV7-3	.	TRBJ2-3	.	CASSPSPGDTQYF	TGTGCCAGCAGCCCTAGCCCCGGAGATACGCAGTATTTT
TRBV7-9	once	TRBJ1-1	TRBD1	CASSPTGFTEAFF	TGTGCCAGCAGCCCGACAGGGTTTACTGAAGCTTTCTTT
TRBV10-3	.	TRBJ1-4	.	CAISEEANEKLFF	TGTGCCATCAGTGAGGAGGCTAATGAAAAACTGTTTTTT
TRBV11-3	.	TRBJ2-1	.	CASSHATDEQFF	TGTGCCAGCAGCCACGCCACGGATGAGCAGTTCTTC
TRBV6-1	few	TRBJ2-7	.	CAASYREVAAYEQYF	TGTGCCGCCTCGTACAGGGAAGTAGCGGCCTACGAGCAGTACTTC